The 9 T cell receptor beta chains below all came from one sample that was sequenced in a study of chemoradiotherapy in HPV16-positive cancers. TCRdb keeps only in-frame clones here, not all; method: immunoSEQ multiplex PCR. The data show roughly 12,000 clones, roughly 63% seen once. This sample was obtained from a patient who underwent chemoradiotherapy. All receptors come from a human donor with HPV-associated anogenital cancer.

This rearrangement joins TRBV2 to TRBJ2-7, with 7 bases aligning to TRBD1. CDR1 SNHLY and CDR2 FYNNEI come from the germline V gene. Unmatched junction bases numbered 13, after V lost 8 bases and J lost 0 bases. The CDR3 consists of 16 residues. The CDR3 bases are TGTGCCAGCCAGCGTCCCGGGACAGCTAACTCCTACGAGCAGTACTTC. Protein: CASQRPGTANSYEQYF.

The V and J genes are TRBV6-1 and TRBJ2-1; D unclear. Per germline, CDR1 MNHNS and CDR2 SASEGT. This CDR3 has 14 residues. Trimming stripped 4 bases from V and 4 bases from J, with 11 bases between. CDR3 DNA sequence: TGTGCCAGCAGTGCGTCTACCTCTTACAATGAGCAGTTCTTC. The encoded protein is CASSASTSYNEQFF.

The chain employs TRBV10-3 and TRBJ2-2; 9 positions match TRBD2. The CDR3 totals 17 residues. Germline V lookup: CDR1 ENHRY, CDR2 SYGVKD. V shed 0 bases and J 1 base; nucleotides not matched to a gene: 3. CDR3 sequence: CAISESSGGMNTGELFF. The CDR3, as DNA: TGTGCCATCAGTGAGTCAAGCGGGGGGATGAACACCGGGGAGCTGTTTTTT.

This chain uses TRBV30 with TRBJ1-3; unclear D gene. Per germline, CDR1 GTSNPN and CDR2 SVGIG (reference sequence). Trimming stripped 2 bases from V and 0 bases from J, with 14 bases between. The CDR3 is made up of 16 amino acids. The CDR3 coding sequence is TGTGCCTGGAGTACAACAGTTCTTAGCTCTGGAAACACCATATATTTT. Amino acid sequence: CAWSTTVLSSGNTIYF.

The rearrangement joins TRBV9 to TRBJ2-7; TRBD1 matches 7 bases. J gave up 5 bases and V 4 bases, and 9 bases lay outside the gene matches. Germline assignment: CDR1 SGDLS and CDR2 YYNGEE. The CDR3 has 14 amino acids. The CDR3 region has the DNA TGTGCCAGCAGCACAAGCCCTGACAGGGACGAGCAGTACTTC. Its protein is CASSTSPDRDEQYF.

This clone was counted a single time. The chain is built from TRBV5-5 and TRBJ1-2; a possible D gene is TRBD1 (6 bases). CDR1 SGHKS and CDR2 YYEKEE come from the germline V gene (reference sequence). V lost 2 bases and J 3 bases, leaving 8 bases between the germline ends. The CDR3 is 13 amino acids. The DNA for the CDR3 is TGTGCCAGCAGCTTAGAGGGGGACTATGGCTACACCTTC. Its translation: CASSLEGDYGYTF.

The V gene is TRBV28, the J gene TRBJ2-7; the D call may be TRBD1 or TRBD2 (5 bases each). Per the germline V gene, CDR1 is MDHEN and CDR2 is SYDVKM. The CDR3 covers 14 residues. V lost 8 bases and J lost 2, with 16 bases in between. CDR3 loop: CASYPGAEPYEQYF. CDR3 sequence (DNA): TGTGCCAGCTACCCCGGGGCAGAACCCTACGAGCAGTACTTC.

This clone has only one observation. The chain combines TRBV7-2 with TRBJ2-3; 8 bases line up with TRBD1. From germline, CDR1 is SGHTA and CDR2 FQGNSA. The CDR3 spans 15 residues. J gave up 4 bases and V 5 bases, and 8 bases lay outside the gene matches. CDR3 in DNA: TGTGCCAGCAGCCAAGGGGGACAGGCCGCAGATACGCAGTATTTT. Protein: CASSQGGQAADTQYF.

CDR3 sequence: CASNRQGSETQYF. In DNA form, the CDR3 reads TGTGCCAGCAATCGACAGGGATCAGAGACCCAGTACTTC. V is TRBV2 and J is TRBJ2-5; 7 bases map to TRBD1. Trimming removed 7 bases from V and 4 bases from J; junction bases left unmatched: 6. CDR1 SNHLY and CDR2 FYNNEI come from the germline V gene. The CDR3 is 13 amino acids.